This T cell receptor (beta chain) was observed in a study of somatic mutations in cytotoxic T cells in rheumatoid arthritis. The germline V gene has CDR1 MDHEN and CDR2 SYDVKM. Trimming stripped 3 bases from V and 4 bases from J, with 9 bases between. This CDR3 spans 13 amino acids. General observations from the study: Age-matched healthy controls and rheumatoid arthritis patients had CD8+ T-cell clonality that did not differ significantly.

In this sample, this clone turned up a few times. What it binds is not known. Profiling relied on immunoSEQ multiplex PCR, and the TCRdb table lists in-frame clones only, not all of them. The table includes 15,000 to 20,000 clones, roughly 75% detected once. Sequencing used CD8+ T cells sorted from blood. The V call is TRBV28, the J call TRBJ1-2; D ambiguous. This clonotype was obtained from an adult with rheumatoid arthritis. CDR3 protein: CASSFPEVYGYTF. CDR3 DNA: TGTGCCAGCAGTTTTCCAGAAGTCTATGGCTACACCTTC.